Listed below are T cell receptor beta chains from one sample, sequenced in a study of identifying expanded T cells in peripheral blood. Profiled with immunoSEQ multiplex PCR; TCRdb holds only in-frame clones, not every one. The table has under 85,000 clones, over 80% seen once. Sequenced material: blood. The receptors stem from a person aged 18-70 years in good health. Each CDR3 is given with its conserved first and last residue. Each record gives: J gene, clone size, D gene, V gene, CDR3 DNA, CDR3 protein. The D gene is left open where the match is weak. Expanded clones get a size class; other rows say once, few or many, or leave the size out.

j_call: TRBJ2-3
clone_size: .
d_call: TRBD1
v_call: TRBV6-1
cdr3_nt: TGTGCCAGCAGAGAAGGGACAGGGCTATACCTGAGCACAGATACGCAGTATTTT
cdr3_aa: CASREGTGLYLSTDTQYF

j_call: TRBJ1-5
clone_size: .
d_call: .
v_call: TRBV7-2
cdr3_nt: TGTGCCAGCAGCCCAGGGACACTCACGATCAATCAGCCCCAGCATTTT
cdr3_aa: CASSPGTLTINQPQHF

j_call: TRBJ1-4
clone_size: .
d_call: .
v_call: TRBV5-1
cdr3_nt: TGCGCCAGCAGCGGCGGGACACTAGGTGAAAAACTGTTTTTT
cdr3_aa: CASSGGTLGEKLFF

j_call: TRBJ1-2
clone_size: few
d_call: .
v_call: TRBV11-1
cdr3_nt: TGTGCCAGCAGCTTAGCCGACGCCCCATGGTGGGGCTACACCTTC
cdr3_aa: CASSLADAPWWGYTF

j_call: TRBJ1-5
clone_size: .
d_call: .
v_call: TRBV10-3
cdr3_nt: TGTGCCATCAGTGAGGTCCCCGGTGGGGGCAATCAGCCCCAGCATTTT
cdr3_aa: CAISEVPGGGNQPQHF

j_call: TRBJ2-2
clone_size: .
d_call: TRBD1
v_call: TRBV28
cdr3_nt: TGTGCCAGGACAGGGTCGAACACCGGGGAGCTGTTTTTT
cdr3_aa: CARTGSNTGELFF

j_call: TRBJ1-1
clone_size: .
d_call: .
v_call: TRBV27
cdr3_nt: TGTGCCAGCAGTTTAACGTTGGGGAACACTGAAGCTTTCTTT
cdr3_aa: CASSLTLGNTEAFF

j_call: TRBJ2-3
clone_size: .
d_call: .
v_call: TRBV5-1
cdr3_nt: TGCGCCAGCAGCTTGGAGGGTTTCACAGATACGCAGTATTTT
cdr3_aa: CASSLEGFTDTQYF

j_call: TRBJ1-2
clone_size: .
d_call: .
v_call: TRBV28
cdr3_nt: TGTGCCAGCAGGCTGGCGGGCGGGTCCGCCTATGGCTACACCTTC
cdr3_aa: CASRLAGGSAYGYTF

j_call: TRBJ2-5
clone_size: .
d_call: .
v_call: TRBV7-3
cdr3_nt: TGTGCCAGCTCGAGGGGAAGGGCGGAGACCCAGTACTTC
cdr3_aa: CASSRGRAETQYF

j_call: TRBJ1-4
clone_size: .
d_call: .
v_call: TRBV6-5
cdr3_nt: TGTGCCAGCAGCAAAAACCAAGATGAAAAACTGTTTTTT
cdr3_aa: CASSKNQDEKLFF

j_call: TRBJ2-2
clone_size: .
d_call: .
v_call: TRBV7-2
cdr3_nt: TGTGCCAGCAGCTTGGCCGGGACCGCGAACACCGGGGAGCTGTTTTTT
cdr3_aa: CASSLAGTANTGELFF

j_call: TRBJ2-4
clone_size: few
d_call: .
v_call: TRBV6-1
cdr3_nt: TGTGCCAGCAGAACGGGGCTCAAAAACATTCAGTACTTC
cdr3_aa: CASRTGLKNIQYF

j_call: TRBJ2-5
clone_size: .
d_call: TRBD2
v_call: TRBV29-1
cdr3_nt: TGCAGCGTTGCCGCGGGGGGGGGAGAGACCCAGTACTTC
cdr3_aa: CSVAAGGGETQYF

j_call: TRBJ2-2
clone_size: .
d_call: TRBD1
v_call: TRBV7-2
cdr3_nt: TGTGCCAGCAGACTACAGGGGGTAGGCACCGGGGAGCTGTTTTTT
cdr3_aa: CASRLQGVGTGELFF

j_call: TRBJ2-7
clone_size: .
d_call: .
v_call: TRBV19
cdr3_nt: TGTTCCAAAATATGGCTAGCGAGAGCCGGGGAGCAGTACTTC
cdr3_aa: CSKIWLARAGEQYF

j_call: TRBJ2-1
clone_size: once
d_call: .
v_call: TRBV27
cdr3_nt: TGTGCCAGCAGTTTATCTTTAGCGGCCTTCTACAATGAGCAGTTCTTC
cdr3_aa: CASSLSLAAFYNEQFF

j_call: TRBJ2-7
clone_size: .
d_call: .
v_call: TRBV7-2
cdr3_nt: TGTGCCAGCAGCTTAGAGTTTGGGGTTCGGAACGAGCAGTACTTC
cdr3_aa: CASSLEFGVRNEQYF

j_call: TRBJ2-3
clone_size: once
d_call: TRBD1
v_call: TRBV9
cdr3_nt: TGTGCCAGCAGCAGAGAGGGGGCCGGAGATACGCAGTATTTT
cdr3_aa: CASSREGAGDTQYF

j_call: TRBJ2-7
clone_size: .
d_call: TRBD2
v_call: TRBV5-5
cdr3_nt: TGTGCCAGCAGCTCGACTAGCGGAATCTACGAGCAGTACTTC
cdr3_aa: CASSSTSGIYEQYF

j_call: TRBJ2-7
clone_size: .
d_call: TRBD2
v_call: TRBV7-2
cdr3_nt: TGTGCCAGCAGCGGGACTAGCGGGAGGGCGAGAGAGCAGTACTTC
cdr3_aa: CASSGTSGRAREQYF

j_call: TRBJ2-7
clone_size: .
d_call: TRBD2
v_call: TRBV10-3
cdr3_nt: TGTGCCATCAGTCTAGCGGGAGAGTCCTACGAGCAGTACTTC
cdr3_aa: CAISLAGESYEQYF

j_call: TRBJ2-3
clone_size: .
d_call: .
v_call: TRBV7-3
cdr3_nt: TGTGCCAGCAGCTACCCGGGCTTCACAGATACGCAGTATTTT
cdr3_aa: CASSYPGFTDTQYF

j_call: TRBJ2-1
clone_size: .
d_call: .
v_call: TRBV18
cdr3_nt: TGTGCCAGCTCACCACGCTCGAGCTCCTACAATGAGCAGTTCTTC
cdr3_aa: CASSPRSSSYNEQFF

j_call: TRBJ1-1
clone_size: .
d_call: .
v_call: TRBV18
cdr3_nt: TGTGCCAGCTCCGCACGACAGGAGTTGAACACTGAAGCTTTCTTT
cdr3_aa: CASSARQELNTEAFF

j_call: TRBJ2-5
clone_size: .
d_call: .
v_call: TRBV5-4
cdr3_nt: TGTGCCAGCAGCTTGTTGGGGGCACAAGAGACCCAGTACTTC
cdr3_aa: CASSLLGAQETQYF

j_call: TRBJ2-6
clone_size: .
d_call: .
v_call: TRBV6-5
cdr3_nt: TGTGCCAGCAGTCCACAGCCTGGGGCCAACGTCCTGACTTTC
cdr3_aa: CASSPQPGANVLTF

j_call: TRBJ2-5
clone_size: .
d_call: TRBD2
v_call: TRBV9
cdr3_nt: TGTGCCAGCAGCGTAGGGACTAGCGGGGGGGAGACCCAGTACTTC
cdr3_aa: CASSVGTSGGETQYF

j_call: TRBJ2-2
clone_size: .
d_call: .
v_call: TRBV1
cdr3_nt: TGCACCAGCAGCCCCGGAGAGAACACCGGGGAGCTGTTTTTT
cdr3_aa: CTSSPGENTGELFF

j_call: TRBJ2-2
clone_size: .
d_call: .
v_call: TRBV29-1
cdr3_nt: TGCAGCGTTCAACTAGAGCCGGGACAACACACCGGGGAGCTGTTTTTT
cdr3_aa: CSVQLEPGQHTGELFF

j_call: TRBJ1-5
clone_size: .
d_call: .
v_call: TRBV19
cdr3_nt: TGTGCCAGTAGTATAGGAGGTTTTGATCAGCCCCAGCATTTT
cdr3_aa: CASSIGGFDQPQHF

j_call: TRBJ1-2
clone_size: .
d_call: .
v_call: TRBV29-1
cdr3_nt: TGCAGCGTTGAAGATCGGGGGGCAGTCTCCTATGGCTACACCTTC
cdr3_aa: CSVEDRGAVSYGYTF

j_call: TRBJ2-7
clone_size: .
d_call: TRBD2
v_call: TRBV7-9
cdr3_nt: TGTGCCAGCAGCTTGGGGACTAGCGGGAGACCCCACGAGCAGTACTTC
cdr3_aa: CASSLGTSGRPHEQYF

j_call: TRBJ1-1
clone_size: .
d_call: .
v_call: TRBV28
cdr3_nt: TGTGCCAGCACCGTCGCCCATCCACAGGGAGTACGGAACACTGAAGCTTTCTTT
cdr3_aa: CASTVAHPQGVRNTEAFF

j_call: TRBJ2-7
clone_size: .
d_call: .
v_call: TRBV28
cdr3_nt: TGTGCCAGCAGTTGGGGAGGTGGCGAGCAGTACTTC
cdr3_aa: CASSWGGGEQYF

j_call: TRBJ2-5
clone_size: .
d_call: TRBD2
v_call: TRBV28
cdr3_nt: TGTGCCAGCAGTTTTCAGCGGGAGGGCCGGCGCAGGTACCAAGAGACCCAGTACTTC
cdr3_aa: CASSFQREGRRRYQETQYF

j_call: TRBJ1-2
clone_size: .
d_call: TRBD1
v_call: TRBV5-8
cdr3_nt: TGTGCCAGCAGCTCGGGACAGTCTCGAAGTGGCTACACCTTC
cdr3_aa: CASSSGQSRSGYTF

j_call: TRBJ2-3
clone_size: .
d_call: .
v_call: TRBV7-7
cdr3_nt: TGTGCTAGCAGCGCCGACTACAGCACAGATACGCAGTATTTT
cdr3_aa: CASSADYSTDTQYF

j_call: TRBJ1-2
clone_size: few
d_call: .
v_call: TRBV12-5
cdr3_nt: TGTGCTAGTGGTTTGATAGGTACCTATGGCTACACCTTC
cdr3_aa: CASGLIGTYGYTF

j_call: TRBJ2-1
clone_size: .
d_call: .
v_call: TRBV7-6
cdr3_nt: TGTGCCAGCAGCCCATCCCGAGGACGGGCCGGGGATGAGCAGTTCTTC
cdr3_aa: CASSPSRGRAGDEQFF

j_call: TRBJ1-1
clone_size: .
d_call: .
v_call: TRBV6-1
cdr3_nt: TGTGCCAGCAGGCAGGGCCCCCTGAACACTGAAGCTTTCTTT
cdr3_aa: CASRQGPLNTEAFF

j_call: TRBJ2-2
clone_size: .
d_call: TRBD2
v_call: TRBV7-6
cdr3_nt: TGTGCCAGCAGCCCCCGACTAGCGGGAGTAATTGACACCGGGGAGCTGTTTTTT
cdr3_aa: CASSPRLAGVIDTGELFF

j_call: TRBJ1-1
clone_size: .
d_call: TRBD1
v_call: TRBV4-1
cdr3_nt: TGCGCCAGCAGCAGGGTTGTAGGGACAGTTGGCACTGAAGCTTTCTTT
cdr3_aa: CASSRVVGTVGTEAFF

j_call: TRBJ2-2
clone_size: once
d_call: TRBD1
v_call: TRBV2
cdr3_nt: TGTGCCACCCCGCTCACAGGGGGCAGACGGACCGGGGAGCTGTTTTTT
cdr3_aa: CATPLTGGRRTGELFF

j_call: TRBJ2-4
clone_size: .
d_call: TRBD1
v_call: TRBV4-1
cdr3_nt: TGCGCCAGCAGTCCGCCCGGGACAGTTCGTGCCAAAAACATTCAGTACTTC
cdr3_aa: CASSPPGTVRAKNIQYF

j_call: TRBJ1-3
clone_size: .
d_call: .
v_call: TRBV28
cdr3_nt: TGTGCCAGCAGTTTACTTGACCGATACTCTGGAAACACCATATATTTT
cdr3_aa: CASSLLDRYSGNTIYF

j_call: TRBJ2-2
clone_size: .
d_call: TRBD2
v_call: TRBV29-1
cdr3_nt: TGCAGCGTTGGGACTAGCGGGAGGGGGGACACCGGGGAGCTGTTTTTT
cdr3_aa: CSVGTSGRGDTGELFF

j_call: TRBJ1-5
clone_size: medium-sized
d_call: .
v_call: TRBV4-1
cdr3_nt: TGCGCCAGCAGCCAAGATCGGGATCAGCCCCAGCATTTT
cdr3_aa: CASSQDRDQPQHF

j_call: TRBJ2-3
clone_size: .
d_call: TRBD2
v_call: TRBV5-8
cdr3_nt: TGTGCCAGCAGCCCGAGGACTAGCGGGACAGATACGCAGTATTTT
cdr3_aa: CASSPRTSGTDTQYF

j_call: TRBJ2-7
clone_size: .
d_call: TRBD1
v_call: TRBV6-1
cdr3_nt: TGTGCCAGCAGCCCGGACAGGGGGCCCTACGAGCAGTACTTC
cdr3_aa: CASSPDRGPYEQYF

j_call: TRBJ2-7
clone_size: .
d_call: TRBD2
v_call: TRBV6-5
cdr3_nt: TGTGCCAGCAGGTCGGGGGGAAGAGGGGAGCAGTACTTC
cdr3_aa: CASRSGGRGEQYF

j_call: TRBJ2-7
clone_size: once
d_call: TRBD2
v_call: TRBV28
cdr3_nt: TGTGCCAGCGGAATTATCACTAGCGGGAGCCGGCACGAGCAGTACTTC
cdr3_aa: CASGIITSGSRHEQYF

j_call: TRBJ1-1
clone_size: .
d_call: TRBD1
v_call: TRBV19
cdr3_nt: TGTGCCAGTAGCCCGACAGGGTACAGAGGCACTGAAGCTTTCTTT
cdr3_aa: CASSPTGYRGTEAFF

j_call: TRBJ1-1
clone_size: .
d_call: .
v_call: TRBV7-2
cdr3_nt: TGTGCCAGCAGCTTAGAGCCGGGGGTGGGCACTGAAGCTTTCTTT
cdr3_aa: CASSLEPGVGTEAFF

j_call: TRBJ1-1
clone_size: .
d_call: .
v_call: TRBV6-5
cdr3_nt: TGTGCCAGCAGTTACTCACAAGGGAACACTGAAGCTTTCTTT
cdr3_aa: CASSYSQGNTEAFF

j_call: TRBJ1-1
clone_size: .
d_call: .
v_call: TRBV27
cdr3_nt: TGTGCCAGCAGTTTAGGGATAGTTGGAACTGAAGCTTTCTTT
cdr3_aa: CASSLGIVGTEAFF

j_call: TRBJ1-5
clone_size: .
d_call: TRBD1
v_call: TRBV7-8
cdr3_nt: TGTGCCAGCAGTCCCACAGGGGGCAGCAATCAGCCCCAGCATTTT
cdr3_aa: CASSPTGGSNQPQHF

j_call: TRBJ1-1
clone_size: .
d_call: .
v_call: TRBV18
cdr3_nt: TGTGCCAGCTCACCAATGTACAGGGAGAACACTGAAGCTTTCTTT
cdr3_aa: CASSPMYRENTEAFF

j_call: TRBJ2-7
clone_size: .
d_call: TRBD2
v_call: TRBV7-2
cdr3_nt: TGTGCCAGCAGCTCTGCCATCAGCGGGAGTCAAACGAACGAGCAGTACTTC
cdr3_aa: CASSSAISGSQTNEQYF